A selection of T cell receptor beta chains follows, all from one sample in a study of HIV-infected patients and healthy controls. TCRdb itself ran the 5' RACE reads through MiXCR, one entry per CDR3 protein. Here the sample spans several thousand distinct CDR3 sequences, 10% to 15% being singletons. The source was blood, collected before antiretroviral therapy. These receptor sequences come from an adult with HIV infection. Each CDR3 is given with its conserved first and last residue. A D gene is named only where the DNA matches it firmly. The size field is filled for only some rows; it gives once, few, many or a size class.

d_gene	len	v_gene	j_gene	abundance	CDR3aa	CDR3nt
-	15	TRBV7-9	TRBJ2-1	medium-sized	CASSSTTYSYNEQFF	TGTGCCAGCAGCTCGACAACCTACTCCTACAATGAGCAGTTCTTC
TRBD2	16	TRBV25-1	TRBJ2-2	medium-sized	CASSGSLAGENAELFF	TGTGCCAGCAGTGGGTCACTAGCGGGAGAGAACGCGGAGCTGTTTTTT
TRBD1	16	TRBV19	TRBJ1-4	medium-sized	CASSTSDRGTNEKLFF	TGTGCCAGTAGTACCTCCGACAGGGGGACTAATGAAAAACTGTTTTTT
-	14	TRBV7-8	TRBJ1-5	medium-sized	CASSPQGLYQPQHF	TGTGCCAGCAGCCCACAGGGACTATATCAGCCCCAGCATTTT
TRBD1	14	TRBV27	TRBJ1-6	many	CASSRRTGGSPLHF	TGTGCCAGCAGTCGGCGGACAGGGGGCTCACCCCTCCACTTT
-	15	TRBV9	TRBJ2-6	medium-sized	CASSVGTAGANVLTF	TGTGCCAGCAGCGTAGGGACAGCCGGGGCCAACGTCCTGACTTTC
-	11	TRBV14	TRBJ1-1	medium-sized	CASSRKPEAFF	TGTGCCAGCAGCCGAAAGCCTGAAGCTTTCTTT
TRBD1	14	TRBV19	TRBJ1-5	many	CASKAQGSNQPQHF	TGTGCCAGTAAAGCACAGGGGAGCAATCAGCCCCAGCATTTT
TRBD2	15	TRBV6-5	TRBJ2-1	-	CASSYRASGRDEQFF	TGTGCCAGCAGTTACCGGGCTAGCGGGAGGGATGAGCAGTTCTTC
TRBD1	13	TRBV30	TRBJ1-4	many	CAWRSQGGEKLFF	TGTGCCTGGAGAAGCCAGGGGGGAGAAAAACTGTTTTTT
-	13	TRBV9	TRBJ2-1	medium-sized	CASSVGSYNEQFF	TGTGCCAGCAGCGTAGGCAGCTACAATGAGCAGTTCTTC
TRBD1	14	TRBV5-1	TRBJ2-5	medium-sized	CASSPWTGGETQYF	TGCGCCAGCAGCCCCTGGACAGGGGGCGAGACCCAGTACTTC
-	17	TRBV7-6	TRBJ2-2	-	CASSFHRGQGGTGELFF	TGTGCCAGCAGCTTCCACCGCGGGCAGGGGGGAACCGGGGAGCTGTTTTTT
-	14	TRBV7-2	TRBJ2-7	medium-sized	CASRQGTVGLEQYF	TGTGCCAGCAGGCAGGGCACTGTCGGCCTTGAGCAGTACTTC
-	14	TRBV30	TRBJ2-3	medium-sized	CAWKLRQNTDTQYF	TGTGCCTGGAAGTTAAGGCAGAACACAGATACGCAGTATTTT
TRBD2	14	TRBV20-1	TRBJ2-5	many	CSARVSGLQETQYF	TGCAGTGCTAGGGTTAGCGGGCTCCAAGAGACCCAGTACTTC
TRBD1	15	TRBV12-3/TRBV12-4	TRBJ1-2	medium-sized	CASSFNAGGTYGYTF	TGTGCCAGCAGTTTTAACGCAGGGGGTACCTATGGCTACACCTTC
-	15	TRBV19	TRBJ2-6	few	CASSNGRPGANVLTF	TGTGCCAGTAGTAACGGCCGGCCTGGGGCCAACGTCCTGACTTTC
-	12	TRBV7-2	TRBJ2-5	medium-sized	CASSLVPETQYF	TGTGCCAGCAGCTTAGTGCCAGAGACCCAGTACTTC
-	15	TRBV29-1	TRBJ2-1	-	CSVEELSQGRNEQFF	TGCAGCGTTGAAGAACTAAGCCAGGGTAGGAATGAGCAGTTCTTC
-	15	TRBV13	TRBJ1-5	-	CASSLGGDGGQPKHF	TGTGCCAGCAGCTTAGGAGGAGACGGAGGGCAGCCCAAGCATTTT
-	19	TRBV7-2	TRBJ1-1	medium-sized	CASSLGPQDRRGRRTEAFF	TGTGCCAGCAGCTTGGGTCCACAAGACCGGCGGGGGCGAAGAACTGAAGCTTTCTTT
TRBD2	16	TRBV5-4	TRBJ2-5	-	CASSSGLAGDRETQYF	TGTGCCAGCAGCTCGGGACTAGCGGGAGACCGGGAGACCCAGTACTTC
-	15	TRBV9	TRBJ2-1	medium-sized	CASSVGGSFYNEQFF	TGTGCCAGCAGCGTAGGTGGGAGTTTCTACAATGAGCAGTTCTTC
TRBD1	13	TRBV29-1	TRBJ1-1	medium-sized	CSGAQGEYTEAFF	TGCAGCGGCGCACAGGGGGAGTACACTGAAGCTTTCTTT
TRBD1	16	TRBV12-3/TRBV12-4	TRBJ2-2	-	CASSLGRQGARGELFF	TGTGCCAGCAGTTTAGGACGACAGGGGGCTAGGGGGGAGCTGTTTTTT
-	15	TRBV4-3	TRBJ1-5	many	CASSQSRGNNQPQHF	TGCGCCAGCAGCCAGAGCAGGGGTAACAATCAGCCCCAGCATTTT
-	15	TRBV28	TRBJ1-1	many	CASSPWTPRGTEAFF	TGTGCCAGCAGTCCCTGGACACCCAGGGGCACTGAAGCTTTCTTT
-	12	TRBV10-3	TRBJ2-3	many	CAIQGYEDTQYF	TGTGCCATACAGGGCTACGAAGATACGCAGTATTTT
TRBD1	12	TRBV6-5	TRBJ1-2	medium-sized	CASTMDRVGYTF	TGTGCCAGCACTATGGACAGGGTCGGCTACACCTTC
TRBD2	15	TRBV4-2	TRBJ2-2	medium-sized	CASSQEQREAGELFF	TGTGCCAGCAGCCAAGAACAGCGGGAGGCCGGGGAGCTGTTTTTT
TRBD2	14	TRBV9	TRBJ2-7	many	CASSEDGLAGEQYF	TGTGCCAGCAGCGAGGACGGACTAGCGGGCGAGCAGTACTTC
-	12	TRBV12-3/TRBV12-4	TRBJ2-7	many	CASSSLQMEQYF	TGTGCCAGCAGTTCCCTCCAAATGGAGCAGTACTTC
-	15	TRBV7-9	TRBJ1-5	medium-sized	CASSLAEGYNQPQHF	TGTGCCAGCAGCTTAGCGGAGGGATACAATCAGCCCCAGCATTTT
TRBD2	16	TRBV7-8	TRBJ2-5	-	CASSPGLAGGQETQYF	TGTGCCAGCAGCCCAGGACTAGCGGGAGGGCAAGAGACCCAGTACTTC
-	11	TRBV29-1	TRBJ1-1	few	CSVGSDTEAFF	TGCAGCGTTGGATCGGACACTGAAGCTTTCTTT
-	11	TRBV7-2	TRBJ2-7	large	CASSSLYEQYF	TGTGCCAGCAGCTCACTCTACGAGCAGTACTTC
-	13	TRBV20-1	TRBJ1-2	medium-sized	CSAREQGKHGYTF	TGCAGTGCTAGAGAACAGGGAAAACATGGCTACACCTTC
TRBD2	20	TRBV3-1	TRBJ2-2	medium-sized	CASSTGLAGGPTLRTGELFF	TGTGCCAGCAGCACTGGACTAGCGGGAGGGCCTACCTTACGGACCGGGGAGCTGTTTTTT
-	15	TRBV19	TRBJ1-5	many	CASSLPGGSRQPQHF	TGTGCCAGTAGTCTGCCTGGGGGGAGTAGGCAGCCCCAGCATTTT
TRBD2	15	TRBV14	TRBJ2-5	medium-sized	CASSRPGTTEETQYF	TGTGCCAGCAGCCGCCCCGGGACTACCGAAGAGACCCAGTACTTC
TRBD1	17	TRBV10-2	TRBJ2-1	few	CASSESADRDIFNEQFF	TGCGCCAGCAGTGAGTCTGCTGACAGGGACATATTCAATGAGCAGTTCTTC
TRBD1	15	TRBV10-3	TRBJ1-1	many	CAISSRLTGGTEAFF	TGTGCCATCAGTTCGAGGCTGACAGGGGGCACTGAAGCTTTCTTT
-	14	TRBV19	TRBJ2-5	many	CASSKDRRQETQYF	TGTGCCAGTAGTAAGGACCGCCGCCAAGAGACCCAGTACTTC
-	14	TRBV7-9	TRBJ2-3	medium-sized	CASSFRGQGDTQYF	TGTGCCAGCAGCTTCCGGGGGCAGGGAGATACGCAGTATTTT
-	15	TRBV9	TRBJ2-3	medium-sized	CASSVGGRGTDTQYF	TGTGCCAGCAGCGTAGGTGGTCGTGGCACAGATACGCAGTATTTT
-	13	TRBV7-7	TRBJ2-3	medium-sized	CASSSESTDTQYF	TGTGCTAGCAGCTCGGAAAGCACAGATACGCAGTATTTT
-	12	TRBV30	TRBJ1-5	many	CAWGGLTQPQHF	TGTGCCTGGGGGGGTTTGACCCAGCCCCAGCATTTT
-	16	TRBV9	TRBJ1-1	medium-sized	CASSALSDSGDGEAFF	TGTGCCAGCAGCGCCCTATCCGACAGCGGGGACGGGGAAGCTTTCTTT
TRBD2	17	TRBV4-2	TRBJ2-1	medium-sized	CASSQEWASGSVHEQFF	TGTGCCAGCAGCCAAGAGTGGGCTAGCGGGAGCGTCCATGAGCAGTTCTTC
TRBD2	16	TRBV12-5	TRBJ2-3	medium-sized	CASGPWGGRSADTQYF	TGTGCTAGTGGTCCTTGGGGGGGAAGGTCGGCAGATACGCAGTATTTT
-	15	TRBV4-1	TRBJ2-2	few	CASSHSFQGPGELFF	TGCGCCAGCAGCCACTCCTTCCAGGGGCCTGGGGAGCTGTTTTTT
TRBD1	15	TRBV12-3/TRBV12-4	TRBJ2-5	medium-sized	CASSWGTGHQETQYF	TGTGCCAGCAGTTGGGGGACAGGCCACCAAGAGACCCAGTACTTC
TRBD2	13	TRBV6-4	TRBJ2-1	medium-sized	CASSPGTTNEQFF	TGTGCCAGCAGTCCCGGGACTACCAATGAGCAGTTCTTC
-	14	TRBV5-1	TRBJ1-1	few	CASSLWGSATEAFF	TGCGCCAGCAGTTTGTGGGGGTCGGCCACTGAAGCTTTCTTT
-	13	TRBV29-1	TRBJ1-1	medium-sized	CSVEARANTEAFF	TGCAGCGTTGAGGCCAGGGCGAACACTGAAGCTTTCTTT
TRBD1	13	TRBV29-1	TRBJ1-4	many	CSVERDSSGKLFF	TGCAGCGTCGAGAGGGACAGCTCGGGAAAACTGTTTTTT
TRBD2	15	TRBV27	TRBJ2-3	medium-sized	CASSLTSAYTDTQYF	TGTGCCAGCAGTTTGACTAGCGCGTACACAGATACGCAGTATTTT
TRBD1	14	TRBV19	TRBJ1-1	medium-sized	CASTLQGRGTEAFF	TGTGCCAGTACCCTACAGGGGAGGGGCACTGAAGCTTTCTTT
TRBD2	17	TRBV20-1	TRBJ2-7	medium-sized	CSASKLAGGPLWDEQYF	TGCAGTGCCAGTAAACTAGCGGGAGGGCCTCTATGGGACGAGCAGTACTTC